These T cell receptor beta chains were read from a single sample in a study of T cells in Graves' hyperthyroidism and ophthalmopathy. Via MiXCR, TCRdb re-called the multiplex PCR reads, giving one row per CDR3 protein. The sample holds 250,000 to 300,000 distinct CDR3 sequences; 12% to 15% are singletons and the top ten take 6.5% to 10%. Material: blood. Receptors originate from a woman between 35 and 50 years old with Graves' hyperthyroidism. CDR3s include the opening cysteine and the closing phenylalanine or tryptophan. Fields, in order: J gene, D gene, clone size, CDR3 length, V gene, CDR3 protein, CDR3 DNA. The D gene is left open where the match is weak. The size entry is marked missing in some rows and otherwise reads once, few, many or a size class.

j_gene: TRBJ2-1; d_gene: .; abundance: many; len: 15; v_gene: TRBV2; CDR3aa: CASSERESQHNEQFF; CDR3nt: TGTGCCAGCAGTGAGAGAGAATCCCAACACAATGAGCAGTTCTTC
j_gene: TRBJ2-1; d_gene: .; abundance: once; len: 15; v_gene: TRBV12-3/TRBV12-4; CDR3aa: CASSLTGVSYNEQFF; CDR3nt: TGTGCCAGCAGTTTAACGGGGGTCTCCTACAATGAGCAGTTCTTC
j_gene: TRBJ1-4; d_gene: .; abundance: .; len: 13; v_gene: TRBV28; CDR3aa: CASRGQGVEKLFF; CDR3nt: TGTGCCAGCAGGGGGCAGGGTGTTGAAAAACTGTTTTTT
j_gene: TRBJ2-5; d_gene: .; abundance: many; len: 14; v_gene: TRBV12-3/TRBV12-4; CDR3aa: CASSLRQAAETQYF; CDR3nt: TGTGCCAGCAGTTTACGACAGGCCGCGGAGACCCAGTACTTC
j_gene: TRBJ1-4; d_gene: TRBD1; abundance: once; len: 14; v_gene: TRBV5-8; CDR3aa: CASSRDSLNEKLFF; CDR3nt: TGTGCCAGCAGCCGGGACAGCCTTAATGAAAAACTGTTTTTT
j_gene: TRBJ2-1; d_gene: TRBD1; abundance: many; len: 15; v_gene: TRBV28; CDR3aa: CASSSPGQGYNEQFF; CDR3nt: TGTGCCAGCAGTTCGCCGGGACAGGGCTACAATGAGCAGTTCTTC
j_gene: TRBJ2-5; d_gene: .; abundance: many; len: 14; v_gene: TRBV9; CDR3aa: CASSVGTATETQYF; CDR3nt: TGTGCCAGCAGCGTAGGAACAGCGACAGAGACCCAGTACTTC
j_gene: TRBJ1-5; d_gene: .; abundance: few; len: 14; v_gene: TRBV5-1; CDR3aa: CASSSGQPNQPQHF; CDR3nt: TGCGCCAGCAGCTCCGGACAGCCAAATCAGCCCCAGCATTTT
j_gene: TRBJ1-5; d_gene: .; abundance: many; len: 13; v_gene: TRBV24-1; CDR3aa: CATSDRGNQPQHF; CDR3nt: TGTGCCACCAGTGATAGGGGCAATCAGCCCCAGCATTTT
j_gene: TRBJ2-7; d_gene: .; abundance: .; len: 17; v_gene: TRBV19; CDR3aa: CASSITGWGKGAYEQYF; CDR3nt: TGTGCCAGTAGTATTACCGGCTGGGGCAAAGGAGCCTACGAGCAGTACTTC
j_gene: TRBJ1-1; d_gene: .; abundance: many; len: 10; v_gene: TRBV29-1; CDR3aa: CSVGGTLAFF; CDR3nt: TGCAGCGTTGGGGGTACCTTAGCTTTCTTT